The T cell receptor (beta chain) described here comes from a study of shared clonotypes between healthy human individuals. This clone came up once. Within the sample, other DNA sequences also encode this same CDR3. Original methodology: Sequence data from immunoSEQ were junction-only and lacked quality scores; consequently, filtering differed. Libraries were prepared by immunoSEQ multiplex PCR; TCRdb keeps only in-frame clonotypes and omits some of them. V and J calls and clone size come straight from that table; D and trimming were deduced from the DNA. In the table there are some 2 million clones, 95% of which are singletons. Each donor was a Caucasian adult residing in Nashville, Tennessee. The CDR3 contains 15 residues. Germline V gene lookup returns CDR1 SGHRS and CDR2 YFSETQ. Trimming took off 0 bases at V and 2 bases at J, with 11 bases between the two ends.

V usage is TRBV5-1 and J usage is TRBJ2-5, with TRBD1 as a possible D gene (6 bases). This TCR was recovered from a man aged 18 to 30 in good health. Sequencing was done on a sample of naive CD4+ T cells sorted from blood. The sample's subset: CD45RA+ positively selected. This CDR3 reads CASSLGSRGQETQYF. The CDR3 nucleotides read TGCGCCAGCAGCTTGGGCTCCAGGGGACAAGAGACCCAGTACTTC.